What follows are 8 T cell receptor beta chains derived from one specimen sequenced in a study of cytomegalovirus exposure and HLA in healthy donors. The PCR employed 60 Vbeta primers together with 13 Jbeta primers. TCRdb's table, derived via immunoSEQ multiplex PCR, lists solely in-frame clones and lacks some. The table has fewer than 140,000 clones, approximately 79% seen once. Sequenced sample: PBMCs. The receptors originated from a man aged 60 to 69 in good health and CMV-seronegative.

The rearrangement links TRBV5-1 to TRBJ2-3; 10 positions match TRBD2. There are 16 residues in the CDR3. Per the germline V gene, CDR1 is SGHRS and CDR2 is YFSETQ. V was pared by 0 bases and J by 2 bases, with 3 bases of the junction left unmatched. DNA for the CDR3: TGCGCCAGCAGCTTGGCTAGCGGGGGCTACACAGATACGCAGTATTTT. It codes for CASSLASGGYTDTQYF.

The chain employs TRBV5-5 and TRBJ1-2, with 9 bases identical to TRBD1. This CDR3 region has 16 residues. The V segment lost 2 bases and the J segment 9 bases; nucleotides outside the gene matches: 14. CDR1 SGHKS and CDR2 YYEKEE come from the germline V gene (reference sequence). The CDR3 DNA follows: TGTGCCAGCAGCTTCATGGGAAGAATGACAGGGGGGAGCTACACCTTC. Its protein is CASSFMGRMTGGSYTF.

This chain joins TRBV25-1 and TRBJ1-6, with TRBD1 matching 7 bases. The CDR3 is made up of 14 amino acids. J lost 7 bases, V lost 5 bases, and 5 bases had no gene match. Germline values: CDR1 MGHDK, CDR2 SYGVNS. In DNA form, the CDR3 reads TGTGCCAGCAGTTCTACAGGGGTCAATTCACCCCTCCACTTT. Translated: CASSSTGVNSPLHF.

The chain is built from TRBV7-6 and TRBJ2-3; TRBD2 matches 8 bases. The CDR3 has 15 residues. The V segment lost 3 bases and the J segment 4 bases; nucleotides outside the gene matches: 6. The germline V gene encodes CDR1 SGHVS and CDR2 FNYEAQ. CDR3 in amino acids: CASSFSGLVPDTQYF. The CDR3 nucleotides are TGTGCCAGCAGCTTCTCGGGACTAGTCCCAGATACGCAGTATTTT.

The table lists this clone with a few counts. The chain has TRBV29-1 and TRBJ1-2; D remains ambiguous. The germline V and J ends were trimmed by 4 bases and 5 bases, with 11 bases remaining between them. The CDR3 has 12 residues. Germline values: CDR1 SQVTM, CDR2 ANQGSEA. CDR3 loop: CSVVEGRYGYTF. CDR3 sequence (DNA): TGCAGCGTTGTTGAGGGTCGGTATGGCTACACCTTC.

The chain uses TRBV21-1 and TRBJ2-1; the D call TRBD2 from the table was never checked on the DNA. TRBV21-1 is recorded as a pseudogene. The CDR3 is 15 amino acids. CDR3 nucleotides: TGTGCCAGCAGCAGACTAGCGGGGGAGACATGTGAGCAGTTCTTC. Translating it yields CASSRLAGETCEQFF.

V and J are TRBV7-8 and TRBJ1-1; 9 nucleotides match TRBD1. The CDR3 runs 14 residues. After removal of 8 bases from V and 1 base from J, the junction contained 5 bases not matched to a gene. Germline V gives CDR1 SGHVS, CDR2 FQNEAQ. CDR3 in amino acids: CASSRGQGNTEAFF. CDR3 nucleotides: TGTGCCAGCTCCCGGGGACAGGGGAACACTGAAGCTTTCTTT.

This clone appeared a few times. This chain's CDR3 is CASSAGGQAKNIQYF. Here the CDR3 DNA reads TGTGCCAGCAGCGCGGGGGGCCAAGCCAAAAACATTCAGTACTTC. The chain couples TRBV7-9 to TRBJ2-4; 8 nucleotides match TRBD2. Germline loops: CDR1 SEHNR, CDR2 FQNEAQ (reference sequence). The ends lost 5 bases at V and 0 bases at J; junction bases unmatched: 3. This CDR3 has 15 amino acids.